Below, 6 T cell receptor beta chains from the same sample are listed, as sequenced in a study of control samples from healthy donors and cancer patients. TCRdb's table, derived via immunoSEQ multiplex PCR, lists solely in-frame clones and lacks some. Of 90,000 to 95,000 clones in the sample, about 82% were seen once. Sequences were obtained from blood. The receptors here all came from a man in his thirties or forties in good health.

This clone was observed a single time. V usage is TRBV4-2 and J usage is TRBJ2-3, with 7 positions matching TRBD2. There are 15 residues in the CDR3. The junction had 6 bases not matched to a gene; V was cut back by 1 base and J by 5 bases. Germline V gene data show CDR1 as LGHNA and CDR2 as YNFKEQ. The CDR3: CASSQAAGVGDTQYF. CDR3 coding DNA: TGTGCCAGCAGCCAAGCTGCGGGGGTGGGAGATACGCAGTATTTT.

Details on this clone: The sample contains more than one DNA sequence encoding this CDR3. The V call is TRBV19, the J call TRBJ2-2; TRBD1 matches 7 bases. The CDR3 runs 14 residues. Germline lookup yields CDR1 LNHDA and CDR2 SQIVND (reference sequence). The ends lost 5 bases at V and 4 bases at J; junction bases unmatched: 4. CDR3 in DNA: TGTGCCAGTAGTCGGGACAGAGGCACCGGGGAGCTGTTTTTT. This sequence encodes CASSRDRGTGELFF.

As for this clone: The sample contains more than one DNA sequence encoding this CDR3. The V gene is TRBV18, the J gene TRBJ1-1; D is uncertain. V was cut by 3 bases and J by 4 bases, with 9 bases left in between. Germline CDR1 and CDR2: KGHSH and LQKENI. The CDR3 extends over 13 amino acids. Here the CDR3 reads CASSPAAGTEAFF. DNA for the CDR3: TGTGCCAGCTCACCCGCGGCGGGCACTGAAGCTTTCTTT.

V is TRBV10-3 and J is TRBJ2-3; either TRBD1 or TRBD2 may fit D (5 bases each). V shed 10 bases and J shed 0 bases, with 14 bases lying between them. CDR3 length: 14 amino acids. Germline V gives CDR1 ENHRY, CDR2 SYGVKD. The CDR3 sequence: CATRTGPSTDTQYF. CDR3 DNA: TGTGCCACAAGGACGGGACCAAGCACAGATACGCAGTATTTT.

For this clone: Other DNA sequences from this sample encode an identical CDR3 as well. The chain joins TRBV6-1 to TRBJ2-7; D is ambiguous. CDR1 is MNHNS, CDR2 SASEGT, per germline. V dropped 3 bases and J dropped 4 bases, with 4 bases sitting between them. This CDR3 has 11 residues. The CDR3 sequence: CASSDAYEQYF. The CDR3 DNA sequence: TGTGCCAGCAGTGACGCGTACGAGCAGTACTTC.

This chain joins TRBV7-3 and TRBJ2-2, with D perhaps TRBD2 (6 bases). V was shortened by 5 bases and J by 8 bases, with 9 bases between the two germline ends. Germline V CDR1 and CDR2: SGHTA, FQGTGA. The CDR3 is 12 residues long. The CDR3 sequence: CASSDGGGELFF. CDR3 nucleotide sequence: TGTGCCAGCAGCGACGGGGGAGGGGAGCTGTTTTTT.